Each of the 10 T cell receptor beta chains below was sequenced from the same sample in a study of early T cells in non-severe SARS-CoV-2 infection. TCRdb passed the 5' RACE reads through MiXCR, listing each CDR3 protein once. The sample yields under 50,000 distinct CDR3 sequences, around 4% seen once. Material for sequencing was whole blood. Receptors were obtained from an adult who was a healthcare worker with PCR-confirmed SARS-CoV-2 infection or an uninfected control (not recorded which).

This clonotype was observed a handful of times. The chain is built from TRBV5-6 and TRBJ1-4; D might be TRBD1 (6 bases). This CDR3 region has 18 residues. Germline assignment: CDR1 SGHDT and CDR2 YYEEEE. The V end was cut by 1 base, the J end by 5 bases, with 21 bases between. The CDR3 sequence: CASSLLIGGGSPNEKLFF. In DNA form, the CDR3 reads TGTGCCAGCAGCTTGTTAATCGGTGGGGGCAGCCCAAATGAAAAACTGTTTTTT.

V usage is TRBV7-2 and J usage is TRBJ2-2; 7 bases align to TRBD2. CDR3 length: 16 amino acids. Germline loops: CDR1 SGHTA, CDR2 FQGNSA. Trimming took 8 bases from V and 5 from J; bases not matched to a gene: 14. CDR3 sequence: CASRPMAGVPTGELFF. In DNA, the CDR3 is TGTGCCAGCCGCCCTATGGCGGGGGTTCCTACCGGGGAGCTGTTTTTT.

This clonotype was counted ten times or more. The chain combines TRBV20-1 with TRBJ1-4; the match to TRBD1 covers 8 bases. The CDR3 totals 13 residues. Per the germline V gene, CDR1 is DFQATT and CDR2 is SNEGSKA (reference sequence). The CDR3 DNA follows: TGCAGCGGGAGACAGGGGAGGAATGAAAAACTGTTTTTT. It encodes CSGRQGRNEKLFF.

This clonotype was seen only a few times. The chain is built from TRBV19 and TRBJ1-6; 7 bases map to TRBD1. The germline V gene has CDR1 LNHDA and CDR2 SQIVND (reference sequence). V lost 6 bases to trimming and J lost 8 bases; unmatched junction nucleotides: 7. The CDR3 has 14 amino acids. CDR3 region: CASSLGQEYSPLHF. The CDR3, as DNA: TGTGCCAGTAGCCTCGGACAGGAGTATTCACCCCTCCACTTT.

In its sample, this clonotype was seen many times. The J gene is TRBJ2-3, the V gene TRBV7-8; no clear D gene. Between the trimmed V and J ends, which lost 1 base and 5 bases, there was a span of 7 bases. CDR3 length: 13 amino acids. Germline values: CDR1 SGHVS, CDR2 FQNEAQ. CDR3 in DNA: TGTGCCAGCAGCTTAGGGGCTTTAGATACGCAGTATTTT. Its translation: CASSLGALDTQYF.

The CDR3 sequence: CASSARGGGSYEQYF. The CDR3 nucleotides are TGTGCCAGCAGCGCACGTGGGGGGGGCTCCTACGAGCAGTACTTC. V gene TRBV7-2 combines with J gene TRBJ2-7; 7 nucleotides align to TRBD2. Germline loops: CDR1 SGHTA, CDR2 FQGNSA. CDR3 size: 15 residues. V was clipped by 5 bases and J by 0 bases; unmatched bases: 7.

The rearrangement uses TRBV20-1 and TRBJ1-1, with D perhaps TRBD1 (6 bases). V was trimmed by 5 bases and J by 1 base, leaving 14 bases between them. CDR3 size: 14 residues. Germline CDR1 DFQATT, CDR2 SNEGSKA (reference sequence). The CDR3 region is CSALRGRANTEAFF. For the CDR3, the DNA is TGCAGTGCTCTCAGGGGTAGGGCGAACACTGAAGCTTTCTTT.

V is TRBV12-3 or TRBV12-4 and J is TRBJ1-2, with D perhaps matching TRBD1 (6 bases). The V gene lost 5 bases and the J gene lost 7 bases, with 20 bases spanning the gap. The CDR3 consists of 15 residues. CDR3 bases: TGTGCCAGCAGTCTACAGACAGGATCCTATTCTGGCTACACCTTC. Residues: CASSLQTGSYSGYTF.

Many counts were recorded for this clonotype. The chain employs TRBV14 and TRBJ2-5; D is unclear. Germline CDR1 SGHDN, CDR2 FVKESK. This CDR3 contains 13 residues. V shed 5 bases and J shed 9 bases, with 16 bases lying between them. This chain's CDR3 is CASSSQRFGAQYF. The CDR3 DNA reads TGTGCCAGCAGCAGCCAACGTTTCGGAGCCCAGTACTTC.

This clonotype was recorded at least ten times. The chain uses TRBV4-3 and TRBJ1-2; tentatively, D is TRBD1 (6 bases). Trimming pared 0 bases from V and 1 base from J, leaving 12 bases between. CDR1 is LGHNA, CDR2 YSLEER, per germline. This CDR3 is 16 amino acids long. CDR3 protein: CASSQDSRGNNYGYTF. CDR3 nucleotide sequence: TGCGCCAGCAGCCAAGACTCGAGGGGGAATAACTATGGCTACACCTTC.